Each of the 6 T cell receptor beta chains below was sequenced from the same sample in a study of shared clonotypes between healthy human individuals. Libraries were prepared by immunoSEQ multiplex PCR; TCRdb keeps only in-frame clonotypes and omits some of them. The sample holds 2.5 million or so clones, around 94% seen once. Sequenced: naive CD4+ T cells sorted from blood. Subset here: CD45RA+ positively selected. The source is a man aged 18 to 29 in good health.

The chain is built from TRBV11-1 and TRBJ2-6, with D tentatively TRBD1 (6 bases). The germline V gene has CDR1 SGHAT and CDR2 FQDESV (reference sequence). Trimming cost V 2 bases and J 6 bases, with 17 bases left between them. The CDR3 loop spans 17 amino acids. Here the CDR3 reads CASSLQPGHLKANVLTF. The DNA for the CDR3 is TGTGCCAGCAGCTTACAACCGGGACACTTGAAGGCCAACGTCCTGACTTTC. Using reference TRBV11-1 and TRBJ2-6 for the parts outside the CDR3, the full variable domain is EAEVAQSPRYKITEKSQAVAFWCDPISGHATLYWYRQILGQGPELLVQFQDESVVDDSQLPKDRFSAERLKGVDSTLKIQPAELGDSAMYLCASSLQPGHLKANVLTFGAGSRLTVL.

This clone was picked up a small number of times. This sequence joins TRBV4-1 and TRBJ1-5; D remains unclear. Germline values: CDR1 MGHRA, CDR2 YSYEKL. The CDR3 has 13 amino acids. Trimming took 5 bases from V and 4 from J, leaving 9 bases between them. The CDR3 here is CASSKNGNQPQHF. Here the CDR3 DNA reads TGCGCCAGCAGCAAGAACGGAAATCAGCCCCAGCATTTT.

In DNA form, the CDR3 reads TGTGCCAGCAGCCCCCCGGAGGCCAGGGGGAATGAAAAACTGTTTTTT. Protein sequence: CASSPPEARGNEKLFF. The chain is built from TRBV7-3 and TRBJ1-4; 7 bases line up with TRBD1. J gave up 5 bases and V 5 bases, and 11 bases lay outside the gene matches. Germline-derived CDR1 and CDR2 are SGHTA and FQGTGA. The CDR3 length is 16 residues.

This sequence joins TRBV5-1 and TRBJ2-2, with a tentative D call TRBD2 (5 bases). Germline loops: CDR1 SGHRS, CDR2 YFSETQ. The V end was cut by 5 bases, the J end by 0 bases, with 8 bases between. The CDR3 length is 14 residues. DNA for the CDR3: TGCGCCAGCAGAGATAGCGCGAACACCGGGGAGCTGTTTTTT. Its translation is CASRDSANTGELFF.

A single count supports this clone. One end of the junction varies from germline; a read error may be responsible. The same CDR3 also results from other DNA sequences found in this sample. The gene calls are TRBV29-1 and TRBJ1-1; D is ambiguous. Germline V lookup: CDR1 SQVTM, CDR2 ANQGSEA. This CDR3 spans 13 amino acids. The chain's CDR3 is CSVEGVLNTEAFF. The CDR3 nucleotides read TGCAGCGTGGAAGGTGTTTTGAACACTGAAGCTTTCTTT.

In regard to this clone: Other DNA variants within this sample encode the same CDR3. The chain combines TRBV5-1 with TRBJ1-4; no clear D. This CDR3 is built from 14 residues. The germline V and J ends were trimmed by 3 bases and 1 base, with 7 bases remaining between them. The germline gives CDR1 SGHRS, CDR2 YFSETQ. The CDR3 protein is CASSSTGTNEKLFF. The CDR3 DNA reads as TGCGCCAGCAGCTCGACTGGAACTAATGAAAAACTGTTTTTT. The full variable domain, in which reference TRBV5-1 and TRBJ1-4 provide the parts outside the CDR3, is KAGVTQTPRYLIKTRGQQVTLSCSPISGHRSVSWYQQTPGQGLQFLFEYFSETQRNKGNFPGRFSGRQFSNSRSEMNVSTLELGDSALYLCASSSTGTNEKLFFGSGTQLSVL.